This T cell receptor (beta chain) is drawn from a study of shared clonotypes between healthy human individuals. The CDR3 has 14 amino acids. V lost 9 bases, J lost 2 bases, and 15 bases lay in between. Germline lookup yields CDR1 ENHRY and CDR2 SYGVKD. A note on this clone: Its antigen is undetermined.

Study results and limitations: Lower generation probabilities were found for non-shared clonotypes than for those shared by all four donors.

Authors' methods: Sequence data from immunoSEQ were junction-only and lacked quality scores; consequently, filtering differed. TCRdb's table, derived via immunoSEQ multiplex PCR, lists solely in-frame clones and lacks some. The D gene and trimming were derived from the DNA, and the V and J assignments and clone size from that table. The sample holds more than 850,000 clones, approximately 80% seen once. The sequenced sample consisted of memory CD4+ T cells from PBMCs. This sample's subset: CD45RA-negative fraction. The chain has TRBV10-3 and TRBJ2-3; no clear D gene. The receptor was isolated from a man younger than 35 in good health. Some clones in this sample may be carry-over from other donors' samples. In DNA, the CDR3 is TGTGCCATTTCCCTCTCAGGTGTCACAGATACGCAGTATTTT. Translating gives CAISLSGVTDTQYF.